The 30 T cell receptor beta chains below were found in one sample sequenced in a study of stem cell transplantation in POMP-related autoinflammatory disease. Data came from immunoSEQ multiplex PCR; TCRdb stores just in-frame clones and leaves some out. This sample carries 68,000 or so clones, more than 75% of them seen once, and the ten largest clones take about 0.71%. Sequenced material: CD4+ T cells from PBMCs, taken after stem cell transplantation. These receptors were obtained from a human patient with POMP-related autoinflammation and immune dysregulation (PRAID). Some T cells may be supplied by the graft donor.

This chain uses TRBV5-1 with TRBJ2-7; the match to TRBD2 covers 9 bases. With 4 bases clipped from V and 6 bases from J, the junction kept 8 bases outside the gene matches. There are 14 residues in the CDR3. Per the germline V gene, CDR1 is SGHRS and CDR2 is YFSETQ. The CDR3 here is CASSPRVAGVEQYF. CDR3 DNA sequence: TGCGCCAGCAGCCCCCGGGTAGCGGGAGTCGAGCAGTACTTC.

The chain recombines TRBV7-3 with TRBJ2-2, with D perhaps being TRBD1 or TRBD2 (6 bases each). Germline values: CDR1 SGHTA, CDR2 FQGTGA. The CDR3 has 14 amino acids. V lost 4 bases, J lost 7 bases, and 13 bases lay in between. Here the CDR3 DNA reads TGTGCCAGCAGCTCCGGGGGCGAGGGCGGGGAGCTGTTTTTT. It is translated as CASSSGGEGGELFF.

This clone was recorded only once. The genes are TRBV27 and TRBJ1-5; D unresolved. Germline values: CDR1 MNHEY, CDR2 SMNVEV (reference sequence). The ends were cut back, 7 bases at V and 2 bases at J, with 3 bases in the middle. The CDR3 contains 11 residues. This CDR3 reads CASTGNQPQHF. The CDR3 DNA reads as TGTGCCAGCACGGGCAATCAGCCCCAGCATTTT.

This clone was detected once. The V and J genes are TRBV5-1 and TRBJ2-1; 9 bases map to TRBD2. The CDR3 loop spans 16 amino acids. Trimming at V came to 1 base and at J to 3 bases, leaving 5 bases not matched to a gene. Germline V gene data show CDR1 as SGHRS and CDR2 as YFSETQ. The CDR3 nucleotides read TGCGCCAGCAGCTTGTTAGCGGGGGACTACTACAATGAGCAGTTCTTC. This sequence encodes CASSLLAGDYYNEQFF.

This chain joins TRBV20-1 and TRBJ1-5; D not resolved. The V gene lost 3 bases and the J gene lost 5 bases, with 8 bases spanning the gap. CDR1 is DFQATT and CDR2 is SNEGSKA in the germline V gene (reference sequence). This CDR3 is built from 12 residues. The CDR3 spells CSASPGDQPQHF. The CDR3 bases are TGCAGTGCTAGTCCGGGAGATCAGCCCCAGCATTTT.

The chain recombines TRBV5-1 with TRBJ1-6; TRBD1 aligns across 8 bases. CDR3 length equals 15 residues. Germline V gives CDR1 SGHRS, CDR2 YFSETQ. Unmatched junction bases numbered 7, after V lost 4 bases and J lost 7 bases. The CDR3 loop reads CASSKGQGENSPLHF. The CDR3 DNA is TGCGCCAGCAGCAAAGGACAGGGCGAGAATTCACCCCTCCACTTT. Variable domain in full (rest from reference TRBV5-1 and TRBJ1-6): KAGVTQTPRYLIKTRGQQVTLSCSPISGHRSVSWYQQTPGQGLQFLFEYFSETQRNKGNFPGRFSGRQFSNSRSEMNVSTLELGDSALYLCASSKGQGENSPLHFGNGTRLTVT.

The chain uses TRBV24-1 and TRBJ2-2; the D gene is possibly TRBD2 (7 bases). Trimming removed 6 bases at V and 2 bases at J, with 9 bases between. CDR1 and CDR2 (germline): KGHDR, SFDVKD. This CDR3 region has 14 residues. Here the CDR3 reads CATSSGTNTGELFF. CDR3 sequence (DNA): TGTGCCACCAGTAGCGGGACAAACACCGGGGAGCTGTTTTTT.

A single count supports this clone. The chain uses TRBV14 and TRBJ2-7, with D possibly TRBD2 on 5 matching bases. The germline V gene has CDR1 SGHDN and CDR2 FVKESK. The CDR3 extends over 11 amino acids. V was shortened by 3 bases and J by 8 bases, with 8 bases between the two germline ends. DNA of the CDR3: TGTGCCAGCAGCCAGGCGGGCAAGCAGTACGTC. Translating gives CASSQAGKQYV.

The chain combines TRBV5-1 with TRBJ1-1; 7 nucleotides align to TRBD1. Germline V gene data show CDR1 as SGHRS and CDR2 as YFSETQ. V lost 3 bases and J lost 6; bases outside the gene matches: 5. The CDR3 is made up of 13 amino acids. CDR3 protein: CASSSQGSAEAFF. In DNA form, the CDR3 reads TGCGCCAGCAGCTCACAGGGGTCGGCTGAAGCTTTCTTT.

This CDR3 is CASRDRTGELFF. The DNA for the CDR3 is TGTGCCAGCAGAGACAGGACCGGGGAGCTGTTTTTT. This sequence joins TRBV6-5 and TRBJ2-2; possibly TRBD1 for D (6 bases). The germline V and J ends were trimmed by 6 bases and 5 bases, with 7 bases remaining between them. The CDR3 spans 12 residues. Per the germline V gene, CDR1 is MNHEY and CDR2 is SVGAGI.

The DNA for the CDR3 is TGTGCCATCAGTGCCTCAGGGGGCGGGCCCAATGAGCAGTTCTTC. This encodes CAISASGGGPNEQFF. This chain joins TRBV10-3 and TRBJ2-1; the match to TRBD1 covers 8 bases. The CDR3 is made up of 15 amino acids. Trimming removed 4 bases from V and 6 bases from J; junction bases left unmatched: 8. CDR1 ENHRY and CDR2 SYGVKD come from the germline V gene.

The chain carries TRBV6-5 and TRBJ2-5; D might be TRBD1 (6 bases). V was trimmed by 6 bases and J by 2 bases, leaving 13 bases between them. This CDR3 is built from 14 residues. CDR1 MNHEY and CDR2 SVGAGI come from the germline V gene. The CDR3 coding sequence is TGTGCCAGCAGGGACAGTGGGGGTCAAGAGACCCAGTACTTC. This translates into CASRDSGGQETQYF.

The chain combines TRBV29-1 with TRBJ1-2; a weak D match, TRBD1 (6 bases). Trimming left V 8 bases short and J 9 bases short, with 25 bases between. Germline loops: CDR1 SQVTM, CDR2 ANQGSEA. The CDR3 covers 14 residues. Here the CDR3 DNA reads TGCAGCACCCAACGGGCGGACAGAGAGAAGAGCTACACCTTC. This translates into CSTQRADREKSYTF.

The chain has TRBV28 and TRBJ2-5; maybe TRBD2 (6 bases). There are 14 residues in the CDR3. The V end was cut by 2 bases, the J end by 5 bases, with 12 bases between. Germline CDR1 reads MDHEN; CDR2 reads SYDVKM. This CDR3 reads CASSLGGYRETQYF. As DNA, the CDR3 is TGTGCCAGCAGTTTAGGGGGGTACCGGGAGACCCAGTACTTC.

The V call is TRBV5-1, the J call TRBJ1-1; 7 bases align to TRBD1. This CDR3 comprises 14 residues. V shed 4 bases and J 1 base; nucleotides not matched to a gene: 4. Germline V lookup: CDR1 SGHRS, CDR2 YFSETQ. CDR3 coding DNA: TGCGCCAGCAGCACCGGGACAGAGAACACTGAAGCTTTCTTT. It is translated as CASSTGTENTEAFF.

This clone came up once. The V call is TRBV19, the J call TRBJ2-5; 10 nucleotides agree with TRBD2. With 5 bases clipped from V and 2 bases from J, the junction kept 5 bases outside the gene matches. CDR1 LNHDA and CDR2 SQIVND come from the germline V gene (reference sequence). The CDR3 is 15 residues long. The CDR3 coding sequence is TGTGCCAGTAGTGGCCGACTAGCGGGTCAAGAGACCCAGTACTTC. Residues: CASSGRLAGQETQYF.

The gene calls are TRBV25-1 and TRBJ1-5; D unresolved. Trimming took 4 bases from V and 7 from J, leaving 8 bases between them. CDR3 length: 12 residues. Germline lookup yields CDR1 MGHDK and CDR2 SYGVNS. CDR3 sequence: CASSGGGQPQHF. CDR3 nucleotide sequence: TGTGCCAGCAGTGGGGGAGGGCAGCCCCAGCATTTT.

This clone has just one count. V is TRBV28 and J is TRBJ1-5, with a weak D call TRBD1 (5 bases). V was clipped by 5 bases and J by 6 bases, with 14 bases between them. This CDR3 has 14 amino acids. Germline V gene lookup returns CDR1 MDHEN and CDR2 SYDVKM. CDR3 DNA sequence: TGTGCCAGCAGTACTTGGGGGGGGTTTCAGCCCCAGCATTTT. Translated: CASSTWGGFQPQHF. Full variable domain (missing parts from reference TRBV28 and TRBJ1-5): DVKVTQSSRYLVKRTGEKVFLECVQDMDHENMFWYRQDPGLGLRLIYFSYDVKMKEKGDIPEGYSVSREKKERFSLILESASTNQTSMYLCASSTWGGFQPQHFGDGTRLSIL.

This chain joins TRBV19 and TRBJ2-1; TRBD1 or TRBD2 may be the D gene (5 bases each). The germline V gene has CDR1 LNHDA and CDR2 SQIVND (reference sequence). Deletions cut 7 bases from V and 3 bases from J, with 16 bases between. This CDR3 region has 15 residues. The CDR3 protein is CASTEWGRNYNEQFF. CDR3 nucleotides: TGTGCCAGTACCGAGTGGGGACGGAACTACAATGAGCAGTTCTTC.

The CDR3 is CASSSSYGTTYNEQFF. In DNA form, the CDR3 reads TGTGCCAGCAGTAGCAGCTACGGGACCACTTACAATGAGCAGTTCTTC. The chain combines TRBV6-2 or TRBV6-3 with TRBJ2-1; D might be TRBD1 or TRBD2, each matching 5 bases. The length of the CDR3 is 16 residues. Germline V gene lookup returns CDR1 MNHEY and CDR2 SVGEGT. Between the trimmed V and J ends, which lost 5 bases and 4 bases, there was a span of 18 bases.

CDR3: CASSPRLAGVANEQFF. For the CDR3, the DNA is TGTGCCAGCTCACCAAGACTAGCGGGAGTGGCCAATGAGCAGTTCTTC. The V and J genes are TRBV18 and TRBJ2-1; 12 nucleotides line up with TRBD2. Germline CDR1 and CDR2: KGHSH and LQKENI. CDR3 length: 16 amino acids. After removal of 2 bases from V and 6 bases from J, the junction contained 5 bases not matched to a gene.

V gene TRBV7-6 combines with J gene TRBJ2-1; 7 nucleotides match TRBD2. V was pared by 1 base and J by 1 base, with 4 bases of the junction left unmatched. The CDR3 is 16 residues long. Germline V lookup: CDR1 SGHVS, CDR2 FNYEAQ. CDR3 DNA sequence: TGTGCCAGCAGCTTAGTCGGGGGGAGGTCCTACAATGAGCAGTTCTTC. Its protein is CASSLVGGRSYNEQFF.

The V gene is TRBV2, the J gene TRBJ2-5; the D gene is possibly TRBD1 (5 bases). CDR1 is SNHLY, CDR2 FYNNEI, per germline. The length of the CDR3 is 11 residues. V lost 8 bases and J 5 bases, leaving 9 bases between the germline ends. In DNA, the CDR3 is TGTGCCAGCGCAGGGCACGAGACCCAGTACTTC. Amino acids: CASAGHETQYF.

The chain employs TRBV20-1 and TRBJ2-7; no reliable D call. Trimming shortened V by 3 bases and J by 6 bases, and 9 bases separated the two germline ends. The V gene's germline CDR1 is DFQATT and CDR2 SNEGSKA (reference sequence). There are 11 residues in the CDR3. The CDR3 DNA reads as TGCAGTGCTAGTCGCCGGGCCGAGCAGTACTTC. It translates to CSASRRAEQYF.

This clone occurred once. The V gene is TRBV5-8, the J gene TRBJ2-7, with 9 bases lining up with TRBD2. V gave up 4 bases and J gave up 3 bases; unmatched junction bases: 11. Germline V gives CDR1 SGHTS, CDR2 YDEGEE. The CDR3 has 16 amino acids. The CDR3 coding sequence is TGTGCCAGCAGCCCGGCCGGGACTAGCCTGAACTACGAGCAGTACTTC. This translates into CASSPAGTSLNYEQYF.

The V call is TRBV28, the J call TRBJ2-2, with 8 bases that match TRBD1. Trimming cost V 5 bases and J 1 base; bases outside gene matches: 6. The germline gives CDR1 MDHEN, CDR2 SYDVKM. CDR3 length: 16 amino acids. The CDR3 bases are TGTGCCAGCAGTATTCCGGGACAGGAGAACACCGGGGAGCTGTTTTTT. It encodes CASSIPGQENTGELFF.

This clone was found once. V gene TRBV5-1 combines with J gene TRBJ2-5; D is uncertain. Germline V gene data show CDR1 as SGHRS and CDR2 as YFSETQ. The V and J ends lost 1 base and 2 bases respectively, with 12 bases between them. The CDR3 length is 15 residues. This chain's CDR3 is CASSLLMQEQETQYF. The CDR3 region has the DNA TGCGCCAGCAGCTTGCTGATGCAGGAGCAAGAGACCCAGTACTTC.

The chain couples TRBV18 to TRBJ1-1; 7 nucleotides align to TRBD1. The CDR3 length is 17 residues. Germline values: CDR1 KGHSH, CDR2 LQKENI. Germline trimming cut 2 bases from V and 0 bases from J; bases unmatched to any gene: 9. CDR3 in DNA: TGTGCCAGCTCACCAAAGCCCCCTACAGGGGTGAACACTGAAGCTTTCTTT. Its protein is CASSPKPPTGVNTEAFF.

The V call is TRBV28, the J call TRBJ2-5; a possible D gene is TRBD1 (6 bases). The CDR3 is 14 residues long. Germline CDR1 and CDR2: MDHEN and SYDVKM. The V gene lost 5 bases and the J gene lost 3 bases, with 13 bases spanning the gap. CDR3 in DNA: TGTGCCAGCAGTGACAGGCCCCCAAAAGAGACCCAGTACTTC. It codes for CASSDRPPKETQYF.

DNA of the CDR3: TGTGCCAGCAGTTCCCAAGCGACAGCGAACACCGGGGAGCTGTTTTTT. It codes for CASSSQATANTGELFF. V is TRBV6-5 and J is TRBJ2-2; tentative D call: TRBD1 (5 bases). Looked up from germline, CDR1 is MNHEY and CDR2 is SVGAGI. This CDR3 comprises 16 residues. V was clipped by 4 bases and J by 0 bases, with 12 bases between them.